This TCR beta chain was obtained from a study of cytomegalovirus exposure and HLA in healthy donors listed by TCRdb under 2017. In terms of the full investigation: An earlier analysis of more than 550 of the donors reported roughly 300 Gb of sequence data and approximately 120 million unique TCR beta sequences obtained from approximately 180 million T cells. Among the approximately 400 genotyped donors, about 85% belonged to the genetic ancestry cluster associated with self-reported Caucasian donors. In the later analysis, no new phenotypic data were used to find candidate immune exposures; instead, reliance was placed on TCR beta sequences and their occurrence across donors. Every repertoire in the discovery cohort had been generated on one and the same sequencing platform. Both class I and class II loci were covered by HLA typing, at four-digit resolution. Several DR-DQ haplotypes were handled as single units for association and clustering, since linkage in the cohort was strong. An earlier analysis of 450 to 750 of the donors used high-throughput TCR beta sequencing to judge whether each TCR beta V gene segment behaved as functional or pseudogenic. To predict cytomegalovirus infection status, the study brought together high-throughput TCR immunosequencing, statistical association of individual TCRs with disease status, and machine learning. Across about 370 genotyped donors of the cohort, an average of about 240,000 unique TCR beta nucleotide sequences per donor were sequenced, and roughly a sixth of those sequences were non-productive. Roughly 320 gigabases of sequencing data and 70 million to 95 million unique TCR sequences made up an early release that covered nearly 650 HLA-typed donors. A separate validation cohort of approximately 120 different subjects was used in addition to the roughly 620-subject first cohort. A later analysis re-examined previously published TCR beta repertoires from about 670 donors and added high-resolution HLA genotyping to investigate patterns of TCR occurrence. Typing coverage differed by locus: A, B, C, DRB1 and DQB1 were typed in roughly 620-640 donors, DQA1 in around 500, DPA1 in 600 to 610, and DPB1 in 400 to 490. A later genetic analysis took genome-wide SNP genotypes for about three fifths of the 666 donors and used that subset as a discovery cohort. Using immunosequencing, the study profiled T cell repertoires from fewer than 700 subjects and related those repertoires to cytomegalovirus serostatus. The aim of the study was to test whether cataloging public T cell receptors could identify signatures of past pathogen exposure. Donor age, sex, ethnicity and CMV serostatus were collected together with the repertoire data.

In total, approximately 690 healthy bone marrow donors made up the cohort. All cohort members were sampled while nominally healthy, although unrecorded immune exposures were likely present. The donor was CMV seropositive and was included in the group of approximately 300 seropositive cohort members. Each donor provided a peripheral blood sample, and peripheral blood mononuclear cells were used for TCR beta sequencing. Genomic DNA extraction from the blood cell samples was performed with the Qiagen DNeasy Blood Extraction Kit. Worth noting for this clone: Its antigen is not yet known. Per-base qualities were not stored, and no clone one base away is much larger.

General conclusions and limits of the study: This cohort had only TCR beta chains sequenced, and the lack of alpha or paired-chain data limited which features could be detected. It was suggested by the authors that the approach could potentially be generalized to other disease states and immunological phenotypes. In a later genetic analysis, fewer N-insertions in productive TCRs were reported among donors in an Asian-associated ancestry cluster than the approximately 710-donor mean. In vitro tests confirmed that a few of the cytomegalovirus-associated TCR beta chains recognize cytomegalovirus antigens. Because counts were too low, approximately 15 rarely observed V segments, including chromosome 9 orphons, were excluded from the earlier analysis of fewer than 650 of the donors. Immune exposure information for the cohort was limited to CMV serostatus. V-gene and J-gene trimming of TCR beta chains was associated with a missense DCLRE1C variant in a later genetic analysis, and the association was replicated in an independent cohort. HLA typing was unavailable for some donors at each locus, so association tests used only the typed subset. Strong co-occurrence of HLA alleles, especially DR and DQ, made assigning TCR associations to individual alleles difficult. A further reported finding was that TCR beta sequences accurately predicted the HLA-A and HLA-B alleles for most subjects in the first cohort. Linkage disequilibrium might explain the correlated functional status among segregating V segments, but an unknown experimental factor could not be ruled out. Most CMV-associated TCR beta chains appeared to be HLA-restricted in a later analysis, and the HLA associations seemed to be driven largely by CMV exposure. A later analysis found that TCR association rates varied across HLA loci, with DRB1 alleles showing the most associated TCRs and HLA-C alleles the fewest. At a false discovery rate of 0.05, a later analysis linked fewer than 20,000 TCR beta sequences to specific HLA alleles. In an earlier analysis of more than 450 of the donors, most TCR beta V segments were observed in productive rearrangements about 87% or about 30% of the time, broadly matching IMGT annotations. In the study, 150 to 200 TCR beta chains were listed as associated with cytomegalovirus. The sequencing pipeline was judged likely to have produced a cluster of highly shared sequence variants as a technical artifact. A later analysis reported that several top co-occurrence clusters appeared linked to parvovirus B19, influenza, CMV and Epstein-Barr virus. Across donors, most TCR sequences were observed very rarely, whereas some public TCRs were present in many individuals. A later analysis found that HLA-associated TCR beta chains were more clonally expanded and had lower generation probabilities than equally common non-associated chains. Because the 87-base-pair reads could not distinguish some IMGT-functional V segments, including TRBV6-2 and TRBV6-3, those segments were excluded. Sequencing depth was assumed to be roughly uniform across donors in the presence/absence analyses, though that assumption may not hold. In both the original and validation cohorts, the classifier was reported to diagnose cytomegalovirus status with high specificity and sensitivity.

The germline V end is reduced by 4 bases and the J end by 2 bases; junction bases left unmatched: 8. Taken from cysteine to phenylalanine, the CDR3 has 15 residues. Here the CDR3 DNA is all that survives: 45 bases in frame from base 1. The CDR1 and CDR2 encoded by the germline V gene are SGDLS and YYNGEE. The library relied on the immunoSEQ multiplex PCR assay. For the multiplex PCR, a mixture combining 60 forward primers for TCR Vbeta segments and 13 reverse primers for TCR Jbeta segments was used. A multiplex PCR assay on genomic DNA amplified the CDR3 region of rearranged TCR beta genes. Amplified TCR beta libraries were sequenced as 87-base-pair reads on the Illumina HiSeq System. The original pipeline was this. A later analysis counted about 80 million unique TCR beta chains across the 550 to 700 repertoires, and 10 million to 11 million of these chains were shared by at least two donors. Raw reads were error-corrected and collapsed into unique sequences by a nearest-neighbor algorithm in which closely related sequences were merged to remove PCR and sequencing errors. CDR3 sequences were aligned to IMGT reference sequences to assign V, D and J gene segments. For a sequence to be retained, at least a six-nucleotide match to both a V gene segment and a J gene segment was required. A rearrangement was called productive if the CDR3 had no stop codons and remained in frame with V and J, and every other rearrangement was called non-productive. Following IMGT convention, CDR3 was defined as the stretch from the second conserved V-encoded cysteine to the conserved J-encoded phenylalanine. The earlier analysis of about 620 of the donors excluded sequences that lacked an unambiguous match to a single V gene segment. An earlier analysis of over 450 of the donors classified V segments as functional when productive rearrangements were above 56.7% and as segregating when the standard deviation between donors was above 5%. A statistical classification framework was developed to diagnose cytomegalovirus status using the catalog of TCR beta chain sequences. V and J gene assignment, in a later analysis, came from comparing TCR nucleotide sequences with IMGT/GENE-DB human TR gene sequences. The TCRdist pipeline was used in a later analysis to assign CDR3 sequences and most-parsimonious VDJ recombination scenarios. In a later analysis, each TCR beta chain was defined by its CDR3 amino acid sequence together with its V-gene family, and reads lacking a unique V-gene family were excluded. In a later analysis, approximately 590 highly shared, low-generation-probability nucleotide sequences were removed to address suspected cross-contamination and a sequencing artifact. In a later analysis, a clonal expansion index for each public chain was calculated from normalized within-repertoire ranks of inferred template counts. Generation probabilities in a later analysis came from a VDJ recombination model fitted to out-of-frame rearrangements, and those results were checked against IGoR. A later analysis scored TCR-TCR, TCR-HLA and TCR-CMV co-occurrence with hypergeometric tests, applying a repertoire-size bias correction to TCR pairs. False discovery rates were estimated in a later analysis by permuting HLA or CMV assignments 20 times. In a later analysis, co-occurring TCRs were grouped with DBSCAN, and TCRdist sequence similarity was added when clustering was performed within HLA-allele-positive subsets. Repertoires with fewer than 30,000 or more than 120,000 public chains were left out of co-occurrence clustering, as were several repertoires with anomalous nucleotide sharing. Entries here come from immuneACCESS through TCRdb and include only in-frame sequences with V and J called. Some clones fail to appear in such tables; in the studies checked, an unresolved V gene covers under half of the shortfall, and the cause of the remainder is unknown. V, J and clone size are those of that table, while D and trimming were read from the DNA. The sample table shows around 150,000 clones, and roughly 79% are seen once. Of the sample, approximately 7% is held by the ten largest clones.

Recombination connected TRBV9 to TRBJ1-2; 7 middle bases align to TRBD1. Sequencing was performed on PBMCs. This clonotype originated in a male donor in good health and CMV-seropositive. The CDR3 in this case is CASSIEGGPNYGYTF. At the DNA level, the sequence is TGTGCCAGCAGCATTGAAGGGGGCCCGAACTATGGCTACACCTTC.